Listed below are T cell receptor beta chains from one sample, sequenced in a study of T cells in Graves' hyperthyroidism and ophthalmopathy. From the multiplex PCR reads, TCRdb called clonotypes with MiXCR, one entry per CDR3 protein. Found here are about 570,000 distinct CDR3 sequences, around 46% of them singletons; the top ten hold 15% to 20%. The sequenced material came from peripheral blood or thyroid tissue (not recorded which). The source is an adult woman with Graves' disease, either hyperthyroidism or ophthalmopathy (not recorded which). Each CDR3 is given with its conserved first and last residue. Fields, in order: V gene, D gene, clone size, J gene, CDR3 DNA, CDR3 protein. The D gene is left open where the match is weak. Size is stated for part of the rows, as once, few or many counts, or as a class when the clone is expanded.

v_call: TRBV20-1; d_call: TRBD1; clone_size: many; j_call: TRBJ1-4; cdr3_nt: TGCAGTGCTACCGAAGGGGGACAGAGGCCGGAAAAACTGTTTTTT; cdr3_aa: CSATEGGQRPEKLFF
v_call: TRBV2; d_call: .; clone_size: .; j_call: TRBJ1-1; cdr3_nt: TGTGCCAGCAGTTACTCCGCGGGGGGTATGGCTGAAGCTTTCTTT; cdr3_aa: CASSYSAGGMAEAFF
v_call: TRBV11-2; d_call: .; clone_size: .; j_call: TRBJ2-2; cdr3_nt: TGCGCCGGCAGCTTAGTAGGCGGGGAGCTGTTTTTT; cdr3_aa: CAGSLVGGELFF
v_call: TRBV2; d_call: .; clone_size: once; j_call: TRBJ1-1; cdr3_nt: TGTGCCAGCAGTGACTTACCTAGGAACACTGAAGCTTTCTTT; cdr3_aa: CASSDLPRNTEAFF
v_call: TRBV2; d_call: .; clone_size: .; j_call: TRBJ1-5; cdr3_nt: TGTGCCAGCAGTGAAGCTAGAACAGTTTATAGCAATCAGCCCCAGCATTTT; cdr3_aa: CASSEARTVYSNQPQHF
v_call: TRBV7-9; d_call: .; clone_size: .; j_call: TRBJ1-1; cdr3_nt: TGTGCCAGCAGTTTATGGGGACACCCGAACACTGAAGCTTTCTTT; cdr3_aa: CASSLWGHPNTEAFF
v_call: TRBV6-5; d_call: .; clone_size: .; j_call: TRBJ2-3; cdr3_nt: TGTGCCAGCAGTTACTCGGTGGGAGATACGCAGTATTTT; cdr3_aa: CASSYSVGDTQYF
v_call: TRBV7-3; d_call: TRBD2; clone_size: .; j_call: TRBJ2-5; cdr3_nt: TGCGCCAGCAGCTTGGCCCAGACTAGCGGGGTCCAAGAGACCCAGTACTTC; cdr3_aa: CASSLAQTSGVQETQYF
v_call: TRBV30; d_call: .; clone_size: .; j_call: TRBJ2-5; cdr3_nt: TGTGCCTGGAGTGTACCGGGACTTGAGGAGACCCAGTACTTC; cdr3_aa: CAWSVPGLEETQYF
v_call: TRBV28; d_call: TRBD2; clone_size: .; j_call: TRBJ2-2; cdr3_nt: TGTGCCAGCAGTAGCGGGGATTTCACCGGGGAGCTGTTTTTT; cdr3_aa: CASSSGDFTGELFF
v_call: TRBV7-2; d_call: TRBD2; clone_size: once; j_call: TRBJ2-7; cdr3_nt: TGCGCCAGCCGGGATCGTGGGGCTAGCGGCTTCTCCGAGCAGTACTTC; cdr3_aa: CASRDRGASGFSEQYF
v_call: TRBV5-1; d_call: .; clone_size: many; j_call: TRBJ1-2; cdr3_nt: TGCGCCAGCAGCTTGGTAACGGGGGGCAACTATGGCTACACCTTC; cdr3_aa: CASSLVTGGNYGYTF
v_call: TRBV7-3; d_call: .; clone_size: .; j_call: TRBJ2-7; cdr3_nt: TGCGCCAGCAGTGTAGTATGGGAGACCTACGAGCAGTACTTC; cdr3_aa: CASSVVWETYEQYF
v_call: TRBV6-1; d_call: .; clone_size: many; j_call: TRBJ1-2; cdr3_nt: TGTGCCAGCAGTCCCTGGATGCGGTATGGCTACACCTTC; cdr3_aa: CASSPWMRYGYTF
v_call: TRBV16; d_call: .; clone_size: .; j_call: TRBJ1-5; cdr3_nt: TGCGCCAGCAGCCAGCAACTGACTAGCAATCAGCCCCAGCATTTT; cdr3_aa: CASSQQLTSNQPQHF
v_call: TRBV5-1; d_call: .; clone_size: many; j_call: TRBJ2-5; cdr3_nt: TGCGCCAGCAGCTCACTTGGGGGTCAAGAGACCCAGTACTTC; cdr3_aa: CASSSLGGQETQYF